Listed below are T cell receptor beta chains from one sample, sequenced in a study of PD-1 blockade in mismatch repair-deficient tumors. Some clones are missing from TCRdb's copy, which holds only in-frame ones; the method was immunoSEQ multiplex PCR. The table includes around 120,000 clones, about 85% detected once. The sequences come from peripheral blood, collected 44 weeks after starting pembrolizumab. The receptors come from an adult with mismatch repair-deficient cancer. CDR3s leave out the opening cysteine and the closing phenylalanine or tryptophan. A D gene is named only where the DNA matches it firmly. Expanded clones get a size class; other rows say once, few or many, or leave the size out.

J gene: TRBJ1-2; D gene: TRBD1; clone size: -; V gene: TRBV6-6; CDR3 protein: ASSYGTGNLDGYT
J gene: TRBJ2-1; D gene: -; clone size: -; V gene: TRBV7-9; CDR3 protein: ASSSQYKEQF
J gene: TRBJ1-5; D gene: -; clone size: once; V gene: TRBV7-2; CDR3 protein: ASSLWTGHLGNQPQH
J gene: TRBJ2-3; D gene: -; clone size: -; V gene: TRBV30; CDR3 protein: AGDRHTLTDTQY
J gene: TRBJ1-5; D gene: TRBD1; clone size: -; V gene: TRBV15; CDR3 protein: ATSRETPQLDRGVNQPQH
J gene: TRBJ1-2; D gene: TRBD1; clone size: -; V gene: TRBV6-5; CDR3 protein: ASSYATGTESYGYT
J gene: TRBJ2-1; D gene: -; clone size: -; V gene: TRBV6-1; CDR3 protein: ASRGTHNEQF
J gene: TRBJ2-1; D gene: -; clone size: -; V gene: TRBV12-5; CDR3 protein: ASGLGSGSYNEQF
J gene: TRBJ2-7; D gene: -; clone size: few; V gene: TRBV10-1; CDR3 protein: ASSSGTTYEQY
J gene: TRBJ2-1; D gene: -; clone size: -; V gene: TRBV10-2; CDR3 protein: ASTHQEREQF
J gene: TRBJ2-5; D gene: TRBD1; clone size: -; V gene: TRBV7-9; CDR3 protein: ASSPGQGGETQY
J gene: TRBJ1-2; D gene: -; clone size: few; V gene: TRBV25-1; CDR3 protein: ASSEWAGTGYT
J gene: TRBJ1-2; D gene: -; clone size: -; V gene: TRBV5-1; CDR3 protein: ASSSLGGNYGYT
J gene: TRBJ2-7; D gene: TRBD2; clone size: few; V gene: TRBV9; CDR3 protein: ASSVGLAGDYEQY
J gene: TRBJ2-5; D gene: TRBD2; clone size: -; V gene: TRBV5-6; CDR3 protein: ASSFGTSGKETQY
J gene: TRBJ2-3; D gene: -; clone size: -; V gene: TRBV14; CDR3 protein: ASSRHLTSYTQY
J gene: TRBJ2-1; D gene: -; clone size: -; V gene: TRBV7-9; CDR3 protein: ASSLAGGQSNEQF
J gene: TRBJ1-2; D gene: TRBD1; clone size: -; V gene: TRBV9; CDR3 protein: ASSVETGTGVYGYT
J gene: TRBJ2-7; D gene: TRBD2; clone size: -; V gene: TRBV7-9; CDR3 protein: ASSLVQAGVREQY
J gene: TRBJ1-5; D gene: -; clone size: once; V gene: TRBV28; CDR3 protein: ASSSRTGYQPQH
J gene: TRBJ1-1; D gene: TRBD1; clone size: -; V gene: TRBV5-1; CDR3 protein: ASRVGTDNTEAF
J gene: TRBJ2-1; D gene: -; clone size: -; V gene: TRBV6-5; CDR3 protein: ASRGPGRLNEQF
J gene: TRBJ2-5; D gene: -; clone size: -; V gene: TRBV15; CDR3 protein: ATSRGGGTQETQY
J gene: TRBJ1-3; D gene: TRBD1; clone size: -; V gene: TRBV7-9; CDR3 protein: ASSLGQLRDTIY
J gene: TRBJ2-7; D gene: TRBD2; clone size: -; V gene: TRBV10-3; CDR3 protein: AISDRLAGGPSREQY
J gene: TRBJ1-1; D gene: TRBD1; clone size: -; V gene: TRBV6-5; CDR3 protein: ASTRGAMNTEAF
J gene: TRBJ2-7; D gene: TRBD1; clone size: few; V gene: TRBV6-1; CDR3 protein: ASTEGQGEPYEQY
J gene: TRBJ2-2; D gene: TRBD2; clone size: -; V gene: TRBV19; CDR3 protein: ASRQLAGGPGGELF